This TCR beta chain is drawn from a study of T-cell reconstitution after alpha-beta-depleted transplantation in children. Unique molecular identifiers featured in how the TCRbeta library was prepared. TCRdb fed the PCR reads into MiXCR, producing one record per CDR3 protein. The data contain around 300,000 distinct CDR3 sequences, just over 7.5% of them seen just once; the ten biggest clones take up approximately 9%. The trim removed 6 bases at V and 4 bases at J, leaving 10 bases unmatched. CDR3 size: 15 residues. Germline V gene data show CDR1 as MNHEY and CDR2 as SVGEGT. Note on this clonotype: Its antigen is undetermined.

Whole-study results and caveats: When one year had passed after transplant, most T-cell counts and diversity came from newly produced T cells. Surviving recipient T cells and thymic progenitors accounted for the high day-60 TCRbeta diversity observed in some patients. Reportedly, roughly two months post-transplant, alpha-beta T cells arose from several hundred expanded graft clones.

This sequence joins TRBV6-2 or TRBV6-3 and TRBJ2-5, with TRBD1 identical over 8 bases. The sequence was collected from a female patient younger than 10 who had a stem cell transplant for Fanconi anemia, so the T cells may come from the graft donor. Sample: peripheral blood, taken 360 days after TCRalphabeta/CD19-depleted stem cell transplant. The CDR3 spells CASSSGTGSLETQYF. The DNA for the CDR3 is TGTGCCAGCAGCTCCGGGACAGGATCTTTAGAGACCCAGTACTTC.